This T cell receptor beta chain was documented in a study of type 1 regulatory T cells. Study-wide context: This in vitro CD4 product, T-allo10, is enriched for Tr1 cells and alloantigen-specific.

This clonotype was detected only a few times. Its antigen is still unknown. With 2 bases removed from V and 2 bases from J, the gap between germline ends came to 12 bases. Germline assignment: CDR1 SGHTA and CDR2 FQGNSA. The CDR3 extends over 15 amino acids. TCRdb recomputed calls from the reads with MiXCR, one row per CDR3 protein. Among some 20,000 distinct CDR3 sequences, less than 50% were seen once, and the ten largest hold more than 4%. What was sequenced was cultured T cells, either the whole culture or a sorted T cell fraction (not recorded which). This chain joins TRBV7-2 and TRBJ2-5; no clear D. This TCR was recovered from a human donor in good health. In nucleotides, the CDR3 is TGTGCCAGCAGCTTATTTCCGGGTCCGCAAGAGACCCAGTACTTC. Its translation is CASSLFPGPQETQYF.